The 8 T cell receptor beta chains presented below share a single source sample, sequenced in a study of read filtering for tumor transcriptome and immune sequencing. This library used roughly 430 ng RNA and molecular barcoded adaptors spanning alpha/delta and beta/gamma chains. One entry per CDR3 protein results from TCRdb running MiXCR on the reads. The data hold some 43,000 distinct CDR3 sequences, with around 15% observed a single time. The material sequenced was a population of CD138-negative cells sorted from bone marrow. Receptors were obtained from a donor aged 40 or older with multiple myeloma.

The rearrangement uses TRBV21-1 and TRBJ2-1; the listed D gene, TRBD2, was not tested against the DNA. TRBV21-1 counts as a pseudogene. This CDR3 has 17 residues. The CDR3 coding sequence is TGTGCCAGCAGCACGGGGGGGACTAGCGGGAGGCGGAATGAGCAGTTCTTC. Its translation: CASSTGGTSGRRNEQFF.

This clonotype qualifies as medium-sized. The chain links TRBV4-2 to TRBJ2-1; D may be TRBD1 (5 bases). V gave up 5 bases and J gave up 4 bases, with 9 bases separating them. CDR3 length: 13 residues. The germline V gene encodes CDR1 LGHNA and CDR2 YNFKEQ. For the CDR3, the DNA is TGTGCCAGCAGCAGCGACAGATACAATGAGCAGTTCTTC. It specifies CASSSDRYNEQFF.

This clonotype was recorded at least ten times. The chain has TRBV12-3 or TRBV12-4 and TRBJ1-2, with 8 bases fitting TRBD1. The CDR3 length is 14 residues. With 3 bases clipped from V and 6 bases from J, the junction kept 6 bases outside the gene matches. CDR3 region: CASSLIDRGDGYTF. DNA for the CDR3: TGTGCCAGCAGTTTGATAGACAGGGGCGATGGCTACACCTTC.

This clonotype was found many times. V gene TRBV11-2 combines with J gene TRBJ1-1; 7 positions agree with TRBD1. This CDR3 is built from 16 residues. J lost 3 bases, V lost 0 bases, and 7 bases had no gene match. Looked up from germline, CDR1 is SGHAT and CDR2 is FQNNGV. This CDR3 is CASSLDQGGGYTEAFF. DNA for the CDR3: TGTGCCAGCAGCTTAGATCAAGGGGGCGGATACACTGAAGCTTTCTTT.

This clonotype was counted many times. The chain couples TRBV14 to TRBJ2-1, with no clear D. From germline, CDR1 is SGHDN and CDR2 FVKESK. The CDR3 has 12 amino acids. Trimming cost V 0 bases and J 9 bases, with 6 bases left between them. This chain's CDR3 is CASSQETGEQFF. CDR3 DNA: TGTGCCAGCAGCCAAGAAACCGGTGAGCAGTTCTTC.

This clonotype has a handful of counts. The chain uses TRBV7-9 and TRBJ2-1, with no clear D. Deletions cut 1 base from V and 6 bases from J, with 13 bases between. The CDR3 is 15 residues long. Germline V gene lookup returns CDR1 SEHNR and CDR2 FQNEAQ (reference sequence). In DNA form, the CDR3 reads TGTGCCAGCAGCTTAGACTTGGTGATGCGCAATGAGCAGTTCTTC. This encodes CASSLDLVMRNEQFF.

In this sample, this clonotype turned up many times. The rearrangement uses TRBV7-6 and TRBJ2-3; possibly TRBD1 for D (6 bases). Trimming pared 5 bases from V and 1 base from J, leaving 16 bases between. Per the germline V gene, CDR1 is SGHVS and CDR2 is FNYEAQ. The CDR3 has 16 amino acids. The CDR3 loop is CASSPEGQSRTDTQYF. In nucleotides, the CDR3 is TGTGCCAGCAGCCCCGAAGGACAGTCTCGCACAGATACGCAGTATTTT.

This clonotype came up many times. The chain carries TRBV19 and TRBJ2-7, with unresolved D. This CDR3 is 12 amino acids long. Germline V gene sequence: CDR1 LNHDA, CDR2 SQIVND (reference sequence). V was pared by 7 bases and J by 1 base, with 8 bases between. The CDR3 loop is CASMDASYEQYF. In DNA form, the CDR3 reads TGTGCCAGTATGGACGCGTCCTACGAGCAGTACTTC.